This T cell receptor beta chain was recorded in a study of T cells in Graves' hyperthyroidism and ophthalmopathy. Whole-study findings and limits: Blood also carried most thyroid clonotypes expanded above 0.001.

The CDR3 extends over 16 amino acids. Unmatched junction bases numbered 6, after V lost 5 bases and J lost 0 bases. The V gene's germline CDR1 is SGHTA and CDR2 FQGNSA. In the ophthalmopathy cohort, Clinical Activity Score was at least 3, NOSPECS grade at least 4, and duration under 3 months. Each diagnosis was grounded in clinical symptoms, serum thyroxine and TRAb, thyroid ultrasound, and orbital computed tomography. There are many counts of this clonotype. Its specificity is not known. RNA transcripts served as the template for amplifying TCR beta CDR3 regions. The TCR CDR3 first-round RT-PCR relied on the HTBI primer set. TCRdb re-analysed the multiplex PCR reads in MiXCR, keeping a single row per CDR3 protein. The sample lists approximately 690,000 distinct CDR3 sequences, roughly 15% occurring once.

This chain links TRBV7-2 with TRBJ1-1, with 10 bases fitting TRBD1. This sequence originates from a woman aged 45-60 years with Graves' ophthalmopathy. Material: blood. CDR3 sequence (DNA): TGTGCCAGCAGCCGTCCCGGGACAGGGGTGAACACTGAAGCTTTCTTT. It encodes CASSRPGTGVNTEAFF.